The TCR beta chain under discussion was sequenced for a study of T cell repertoires in cytomegalovirus infection. Study outcomes and limitations: There were HLA-C-restricted CMV-specific TCR beta clonotypes dominating the ex vivo response.

The CDR3 is 13 residues long. Germline V CDR1 and CDR2: MNHNY, SVGAGI (reference sequence). Trimming removed 0 bases at V and 6 bases at J, with 9 bases between. TCRdb analysed the reads with MiXCR anew, one entry per CDR3 protein. The sample records 450,000 to 650,000 distinct CDR3 sequences, around two fifths being singletons. There are a few counts of this clonotype. The antigen remains unidentified. The source material was cultured PBMCs, sampled from culture after CMV antigen stimulation. The V and J genes are TRBV6-6 and TRBJ2-7, with D perhaps matching TRBD2 (5 bases). The sequence derives from a human donor in good health (CMV status not recorded). Some clones in this sample may be carry-over from other donors' samples. CDR3 in amino acids: CASSYSLGLEQYF. DNA for the CDR3: TGTGCCAGCAGTTACTCGCTTGGACTCGAGCAGTACTTC.